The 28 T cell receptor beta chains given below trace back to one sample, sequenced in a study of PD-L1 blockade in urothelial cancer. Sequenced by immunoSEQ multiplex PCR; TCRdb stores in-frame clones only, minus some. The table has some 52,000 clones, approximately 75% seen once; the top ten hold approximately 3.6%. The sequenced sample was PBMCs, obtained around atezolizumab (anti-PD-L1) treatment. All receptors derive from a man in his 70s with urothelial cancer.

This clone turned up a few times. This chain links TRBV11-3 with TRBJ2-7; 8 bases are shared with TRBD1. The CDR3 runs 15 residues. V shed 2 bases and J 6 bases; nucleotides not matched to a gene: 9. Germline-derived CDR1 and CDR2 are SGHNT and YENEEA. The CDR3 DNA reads TGTGCCAGCAGCTTATCCGGGACAGGTGCGGGCGAGCAGTACTTC. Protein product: CASSLSGTGAGEQYF.

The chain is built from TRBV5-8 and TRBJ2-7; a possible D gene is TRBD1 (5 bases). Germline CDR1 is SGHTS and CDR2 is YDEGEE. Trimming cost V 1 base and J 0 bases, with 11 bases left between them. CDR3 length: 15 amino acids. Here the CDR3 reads CASSLSGRLSYEQYF. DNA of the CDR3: TGTGCCAGCAGCTTGTCAGGGCGCCTCTCCTACGAGCAGTACTTC.

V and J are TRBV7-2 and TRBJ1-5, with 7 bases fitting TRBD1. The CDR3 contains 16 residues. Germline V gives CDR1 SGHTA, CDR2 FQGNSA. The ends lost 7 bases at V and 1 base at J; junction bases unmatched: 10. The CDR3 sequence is CASTRQGARSNQPQHF. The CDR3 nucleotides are TGTGCCAGCACCCGACAGGGTGCTAGGAGCAATCAGCCCCAGCATTTT. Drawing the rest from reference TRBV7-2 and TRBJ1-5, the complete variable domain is GAGVSQSPSNKVTEKGKDVELRCDPISGHTALYWYRQSLGQGLEFLIYFQGNSAPDKSGLPSDRFSAERTGGSVSTLTIQRTQQEDSAVYLCASTRQGARSNQPQHFGDGTRLSIL.

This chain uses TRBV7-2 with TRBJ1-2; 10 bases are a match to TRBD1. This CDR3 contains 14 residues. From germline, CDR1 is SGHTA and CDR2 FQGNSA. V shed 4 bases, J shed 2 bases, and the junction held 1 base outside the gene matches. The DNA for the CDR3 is TGTGCCAGCAGCTCGGGACAGGGGAACTATGGCTACACCTTC. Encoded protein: CASSSGQGNYGYTF.

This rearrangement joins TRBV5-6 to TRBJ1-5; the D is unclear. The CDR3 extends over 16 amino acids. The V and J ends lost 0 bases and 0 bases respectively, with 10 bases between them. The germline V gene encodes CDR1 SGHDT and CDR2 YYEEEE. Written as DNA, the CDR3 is TGTGCCAGCAGCTTGGCCGGGCGGGATAGCAATCAGCCCCAGCATTTT. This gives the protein CASSLAGRDSNQPQHF.

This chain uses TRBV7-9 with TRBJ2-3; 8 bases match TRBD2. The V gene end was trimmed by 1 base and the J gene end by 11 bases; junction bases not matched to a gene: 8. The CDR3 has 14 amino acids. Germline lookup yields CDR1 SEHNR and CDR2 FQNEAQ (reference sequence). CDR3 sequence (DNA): TGTGCCAGCAGCTTAGGCCTAGCGGGCGGTCGGCAGTATTTT. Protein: CASSLGLAGGRQYF.

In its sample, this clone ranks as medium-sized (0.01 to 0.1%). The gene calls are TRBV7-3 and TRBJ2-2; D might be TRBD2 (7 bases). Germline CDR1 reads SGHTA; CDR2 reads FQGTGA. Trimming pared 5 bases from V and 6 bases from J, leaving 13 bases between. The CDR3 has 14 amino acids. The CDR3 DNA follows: TGTGCCAGCAGCCGACGCGGGGGCTCCGGGGAGCTGTTTTTT. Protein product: CASSRRGGSGELFF. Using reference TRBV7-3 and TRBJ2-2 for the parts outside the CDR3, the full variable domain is GAGVSQTPSNKVTEKGKYVELRCDPISGHTALYWYRQSLGQGPEFLIYFQGTGAADDSGLPNDRFFAVRPEGSVSTLKIQRTERGDSAVYLCASSRRGGSGELFFGEGSRLTVL.

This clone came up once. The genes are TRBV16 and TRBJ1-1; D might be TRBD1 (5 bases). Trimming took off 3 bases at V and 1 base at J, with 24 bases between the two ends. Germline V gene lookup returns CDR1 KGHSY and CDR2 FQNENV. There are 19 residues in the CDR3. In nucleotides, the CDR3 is TGTGCCAGCAGCCACCCTCGGGGCGGGGCCCCTAGGTCGAACACTGAAGCTTTCTTT. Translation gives CASSHPRGGAPRSNTEAFF. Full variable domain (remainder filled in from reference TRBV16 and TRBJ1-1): GEEVAQTPKHLVRGEGQKAKLYCAPIKGHSYVFWYQQVLKNEFKFLISFQNENVFDETGMPKERFSAKCLPNSPCSLEIQATKLEDSAVYFCASSHPRGGAPRSNTEAFFGQGTRLTVV.

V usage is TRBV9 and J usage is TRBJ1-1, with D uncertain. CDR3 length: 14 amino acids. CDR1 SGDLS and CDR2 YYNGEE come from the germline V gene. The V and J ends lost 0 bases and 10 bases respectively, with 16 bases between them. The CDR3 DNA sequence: TGTGCCAGCAGCGTAGATCCGAGGGCAGACGTAGCTTTCTTT. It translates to CASSVDPRADVAFF.

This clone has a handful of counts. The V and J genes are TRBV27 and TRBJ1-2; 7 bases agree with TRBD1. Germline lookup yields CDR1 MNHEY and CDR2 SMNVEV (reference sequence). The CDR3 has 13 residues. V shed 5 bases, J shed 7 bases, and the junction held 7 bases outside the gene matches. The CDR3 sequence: CASSRQGRFGYTF. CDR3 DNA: TGTGCCAGCAGTAGACAGGGTAGATTTGGCTACACCTTC.

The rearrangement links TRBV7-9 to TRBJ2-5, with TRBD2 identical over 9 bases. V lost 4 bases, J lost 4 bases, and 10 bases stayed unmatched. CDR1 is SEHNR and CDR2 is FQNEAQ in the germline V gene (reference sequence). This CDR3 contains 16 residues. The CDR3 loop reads CASSSNGGGAAETQYF. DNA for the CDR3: TGTGCCAGCAGCTCTAACGGCGGGGGGGCCGCAGAGACCCAGTACTTC.

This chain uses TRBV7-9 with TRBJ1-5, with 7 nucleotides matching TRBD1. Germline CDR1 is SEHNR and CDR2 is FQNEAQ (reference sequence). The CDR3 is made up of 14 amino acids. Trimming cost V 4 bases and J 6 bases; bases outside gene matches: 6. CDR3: CASSSDREGQPQHF. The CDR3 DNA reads TGTGCCAGCAGCTCTGACAGGGAAGGTCAGCCCCAGCATTTT.

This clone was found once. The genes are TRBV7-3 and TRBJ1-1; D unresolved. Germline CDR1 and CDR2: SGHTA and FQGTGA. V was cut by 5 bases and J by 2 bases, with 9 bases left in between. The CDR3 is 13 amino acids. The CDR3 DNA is TGTGCCAGCAGCCCGAGCCCTAACACTGAAGCTTTCTTT. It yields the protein CASSPSPNTEAFF.

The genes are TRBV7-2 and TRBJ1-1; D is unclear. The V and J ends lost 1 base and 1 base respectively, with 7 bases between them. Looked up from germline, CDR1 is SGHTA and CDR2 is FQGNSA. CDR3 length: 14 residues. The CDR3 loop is CASSLGHQNTEAFF. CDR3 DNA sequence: TGTGCCAGCAGCTTAGGACACCAGAACACTGAAGCTTTCTTT.

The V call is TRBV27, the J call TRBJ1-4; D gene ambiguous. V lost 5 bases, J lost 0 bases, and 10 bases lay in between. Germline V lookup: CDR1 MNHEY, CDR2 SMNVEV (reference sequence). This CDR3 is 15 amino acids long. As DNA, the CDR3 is TGTGCCAGCAGTGAGACAAGAGCAACTAATGAAAAACTGTTTTTT. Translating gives CASSETRATNEKLFF.

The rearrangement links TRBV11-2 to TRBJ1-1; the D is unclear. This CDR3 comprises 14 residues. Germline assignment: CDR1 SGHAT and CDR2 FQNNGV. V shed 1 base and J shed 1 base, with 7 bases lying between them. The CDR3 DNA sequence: TGTGCCAGCAGCTTAGTTCCCCAGAACACTGAAGCTTTCTTT. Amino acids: CASSLVPQNTEAFF. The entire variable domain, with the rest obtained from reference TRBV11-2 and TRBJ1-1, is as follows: EAGVAQSPRYKIIEKRQSVAFWCNPISGHATLYWYQQILGQGPKLLIQFQNNGVVDDSQLPKDRFSAERLKGVDSTLKIQPAKLEDSAVYLCASSLVPQNTEAFFGQGTRLTVV.

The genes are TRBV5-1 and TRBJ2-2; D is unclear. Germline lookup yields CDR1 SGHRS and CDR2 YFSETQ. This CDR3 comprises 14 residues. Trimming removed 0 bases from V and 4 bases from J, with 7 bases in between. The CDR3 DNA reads TGCGCCAGCAGCTTGGAGGCAGGCACCGGGGAGCTGTTTTTT. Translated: CASSLEAGTGELFF.

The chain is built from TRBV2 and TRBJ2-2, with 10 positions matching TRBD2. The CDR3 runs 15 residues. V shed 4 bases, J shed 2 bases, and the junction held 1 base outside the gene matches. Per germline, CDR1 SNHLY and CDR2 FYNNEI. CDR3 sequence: CASSGTSGNTGELFF. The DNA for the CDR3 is TGTGCCAGCAGTGGGACTAGCGGCAACACCGGGGAGCTGTTTTTT.

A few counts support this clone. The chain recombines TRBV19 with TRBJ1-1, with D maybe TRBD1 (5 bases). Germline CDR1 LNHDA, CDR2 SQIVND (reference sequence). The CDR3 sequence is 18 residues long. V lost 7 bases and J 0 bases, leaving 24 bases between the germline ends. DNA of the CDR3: TGTGCCAGTACCTCCAATCCCACCGTTGGCAGGGTGAACACTGAAGCTTTCTTT. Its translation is CASTSNPTVGRVNTEAFF.

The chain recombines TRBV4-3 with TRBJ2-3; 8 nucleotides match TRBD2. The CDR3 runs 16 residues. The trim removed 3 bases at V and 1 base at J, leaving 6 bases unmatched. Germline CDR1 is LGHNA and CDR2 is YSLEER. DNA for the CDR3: TGCGCCAGCAGCCAGGAGATGGGACTAGGCACAGATACGCAGTATTTT. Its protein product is CASSQEMGLGTDTQYF.

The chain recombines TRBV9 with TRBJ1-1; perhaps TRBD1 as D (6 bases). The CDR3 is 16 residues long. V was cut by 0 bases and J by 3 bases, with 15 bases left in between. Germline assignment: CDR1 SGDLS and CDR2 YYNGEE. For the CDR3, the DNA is TGTGCCAGCAGCGTAGTTAGGGGGGGGTGGGACACTGAAGCTTTCTTT. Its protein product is CASSVVRGGWDTEAFF.

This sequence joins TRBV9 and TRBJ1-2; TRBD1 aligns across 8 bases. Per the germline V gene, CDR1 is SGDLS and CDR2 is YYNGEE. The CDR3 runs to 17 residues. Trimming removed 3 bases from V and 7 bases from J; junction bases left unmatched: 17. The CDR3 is CASSAGLTQGAFGGYTF. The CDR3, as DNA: TGTGCCAGCAGCGCCGGATTAACTCAGGGGGCATTTGGTGGCTACACCTTC.

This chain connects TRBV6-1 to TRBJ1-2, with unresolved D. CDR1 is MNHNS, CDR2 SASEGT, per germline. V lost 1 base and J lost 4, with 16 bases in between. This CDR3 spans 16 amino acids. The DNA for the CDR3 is TGTGCCAGCAGTGAAGGGATGGCGGGAATTGGCTATGGCTACACCTTC. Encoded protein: CASSEGMAGIGYGYTF.

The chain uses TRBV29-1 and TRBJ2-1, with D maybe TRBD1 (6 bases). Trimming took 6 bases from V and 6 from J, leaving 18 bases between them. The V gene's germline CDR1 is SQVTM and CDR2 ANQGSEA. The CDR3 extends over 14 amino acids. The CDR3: CSVTPGQGGNEQFF. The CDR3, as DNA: TGCAGCGTCACTCCGGGACAAGGGGGCAATGAGCAGTTCTTC.

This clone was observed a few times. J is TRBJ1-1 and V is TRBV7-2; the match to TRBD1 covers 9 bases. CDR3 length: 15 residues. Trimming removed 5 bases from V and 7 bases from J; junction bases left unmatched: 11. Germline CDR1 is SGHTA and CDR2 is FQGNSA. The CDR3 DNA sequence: TGTGCCAGCAGCGCACCGGGACAGGGTGTTTATGAAGCTTTCTTT. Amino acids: CASSAPGQGVYEAFF. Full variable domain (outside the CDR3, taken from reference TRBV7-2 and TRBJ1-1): GAGVSQSPSNKVTEKGKDVELRCDPISGHTALYWYRQSLGQGLEFLIYFQGNSAPDKSGLPSDRFSAERTGGSVSTLTIQRTQQEDSAVYLCASSAPGQGVYEAFFGQGTRLTVV.

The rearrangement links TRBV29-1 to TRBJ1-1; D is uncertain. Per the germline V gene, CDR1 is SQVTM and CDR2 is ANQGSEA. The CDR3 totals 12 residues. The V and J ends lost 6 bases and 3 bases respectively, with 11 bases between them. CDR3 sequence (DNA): TGCAGCGTCGGAGATTTCGACACTGAAGCTTTCTTT. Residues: CSVGDFDTEAFF.

CDR3: CASSARSDGALANYGYTF. The CDR3 bases are TGTGCCAGCAGCGCGAGATCGGATGGGGCTCTAGCTAACTATGGCTACACCTTC. The genes are TRBV9 and TRBJ1-2; TRBD1 is a possible D gene (5 bases). V lost 3 bases, J lost 0 bases, and 21 bases lay in between. The CDR3 consists of 18 residues. Germline CDR1 reads SGDLS; CDR2 reads YYNGEE.

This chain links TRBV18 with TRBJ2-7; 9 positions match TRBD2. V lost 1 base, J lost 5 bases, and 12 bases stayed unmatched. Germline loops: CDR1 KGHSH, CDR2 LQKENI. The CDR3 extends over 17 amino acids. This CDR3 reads CASSPRRLAGGHDEQYF. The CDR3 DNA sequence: TGTGCCAGCTCACCACGTCGACTCGCGGGAGGGCATGACGAGCAGTACTTC.